The entry that follows covers one T cell receptor (beta chain) sequence. The source of the sample is a study of blood T cell repertoires in COVID-19. The overall study: COVID-19 samples collected from the United States, Italy and Spain covered acute and convalescent phases. T cells, B-cell-depleted T cells, or PBMCs supplied cDNA or gDNA.

The CDR3 spans 13 residues. Germline V gives CDR1 MGHDK, CDR2 SYGVNS. The germline V and J ends were trimmed by 5 bases and 4 bases, with 9 bases remaining between them. Per the original methods: Scientists estimated how many nucleated cells there were by amplifying reference gene primers. Assay used: immunoSEQ multiplex PCR; TCRdb lists only in-frame clones, some missing. For V, J and clone size, that table is used; D and trimming come from the DNA. The sample has roughly 140,000 clones, roughly 90% seen once. Sequenced sample: peripheral blood. The chain couples TRBV25-1 to TRBJ1-5; D is ambiguous. The sequence was obtained from a man in his fifties with active or convalescent COVID-19. In DNA, the CDR3 is TGTGCCAGCAGTCTCGACGGGAATCAGCCCCAGCATTTT. It specifies CASSLDGNQPQHF.